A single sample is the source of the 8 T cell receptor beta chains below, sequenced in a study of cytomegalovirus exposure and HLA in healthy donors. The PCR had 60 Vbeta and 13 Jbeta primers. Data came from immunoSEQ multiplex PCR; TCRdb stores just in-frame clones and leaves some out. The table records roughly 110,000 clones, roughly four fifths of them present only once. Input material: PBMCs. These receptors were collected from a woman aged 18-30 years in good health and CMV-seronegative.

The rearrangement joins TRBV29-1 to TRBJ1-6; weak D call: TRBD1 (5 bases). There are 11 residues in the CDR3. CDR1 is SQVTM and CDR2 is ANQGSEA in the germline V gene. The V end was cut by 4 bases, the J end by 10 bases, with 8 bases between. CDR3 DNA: TGCAGCGTTGGGAGGGACTCACCCCTCCACTTT. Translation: CSVGRDSPLHF.

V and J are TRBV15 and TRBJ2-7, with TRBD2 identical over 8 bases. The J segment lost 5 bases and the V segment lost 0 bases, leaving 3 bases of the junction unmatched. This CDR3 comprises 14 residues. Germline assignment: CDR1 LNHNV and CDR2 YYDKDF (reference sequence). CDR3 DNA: TGTGCCACCAGCAGAGATGGACTAGCCCACGAGCAGTACTTC. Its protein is CATSRDGLAHEQYF. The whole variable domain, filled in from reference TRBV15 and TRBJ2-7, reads DAMVIQNPRYQVTQFGKPVTLSCSQTLNHNVMYWYQQKSSQAPKLLFHYYDKDFNNEADTPDNFQSRRPNTSFCFLDIRSPGLGDTAMYLCATSRDGLAHEQYFGPGTRLTVT.

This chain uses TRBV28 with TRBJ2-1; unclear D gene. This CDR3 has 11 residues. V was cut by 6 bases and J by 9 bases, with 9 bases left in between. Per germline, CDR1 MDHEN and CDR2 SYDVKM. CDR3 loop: CASSSVGEQFF. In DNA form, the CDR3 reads TGTGCCAGCAGCAGCGTTGGTGAGCAGTTCTTC.

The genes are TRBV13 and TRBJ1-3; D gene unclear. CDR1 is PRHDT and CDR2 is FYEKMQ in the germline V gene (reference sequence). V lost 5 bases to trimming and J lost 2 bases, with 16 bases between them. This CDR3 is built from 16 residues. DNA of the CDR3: TGTGCCAGCAGCCCTCTCCCCGGGAAGGCTGGAAACACCATATATTTT. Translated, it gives CASSPLPGKAGNTIYF. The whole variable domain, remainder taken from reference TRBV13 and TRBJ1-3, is AAGVIQSPRHLIKEKRETATLKCYPIPRHDTVYWYQQGPGQDPQFLISFYEKMQSDKGSIPDRFSAQQFSDYHSELNMSSLELGDSALYFCASSPLPGKAGNTIYFGEGSWLTVV.

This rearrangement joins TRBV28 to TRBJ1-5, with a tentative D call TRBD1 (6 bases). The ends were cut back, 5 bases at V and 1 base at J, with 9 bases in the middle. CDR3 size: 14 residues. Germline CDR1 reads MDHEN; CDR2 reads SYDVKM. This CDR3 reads CASSRGGSNQPQHF. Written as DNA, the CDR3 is TGTGCCAGCAGTCGGGGGGGCAGCAATCAGCCCCAGCATTTT.

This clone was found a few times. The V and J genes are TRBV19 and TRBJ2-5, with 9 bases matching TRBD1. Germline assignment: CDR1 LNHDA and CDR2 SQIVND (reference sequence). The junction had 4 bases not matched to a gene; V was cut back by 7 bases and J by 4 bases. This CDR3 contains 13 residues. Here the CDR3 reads CASTGQGGETQYF. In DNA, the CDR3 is TGTGCCAGTACGGGACAGGGAGGAGAGACCCAGTACTTC.

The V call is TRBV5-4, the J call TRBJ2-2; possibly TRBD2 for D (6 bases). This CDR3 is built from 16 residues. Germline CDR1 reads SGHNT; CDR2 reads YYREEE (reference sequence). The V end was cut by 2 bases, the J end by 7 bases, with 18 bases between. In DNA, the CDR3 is TGTGCCAGCAGCTTTGGCCTGGGAGGTTCCAACGGGGAGCTGTTTTTT. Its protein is CASSFGLGGSNGELFF.

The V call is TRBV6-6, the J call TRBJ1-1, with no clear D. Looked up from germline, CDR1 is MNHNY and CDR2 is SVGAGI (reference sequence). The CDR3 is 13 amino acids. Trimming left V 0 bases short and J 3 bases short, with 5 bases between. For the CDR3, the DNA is TGTGCCAGCAGTTACTCCGTTTACACTGAAGCTTTCTTT. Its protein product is CASSYSVYTEAFF.